Here is one TCR beta chain with its context. The antigen remains undetermined. Profiling relied on immunoSEQ multiplex PCR, and the TCRdb table lists in-frame clones only, not all of them. The sample includes approximately 100,000 clones, 86% of them seen just once. CDR1 is ENHRY and CDR2 is SYGVKD in the germline V gene. This CDR3 has 18 residues. V lost 0 bases, J lost 0 bases, and 18 bases lay in between. The data derive from a study of graft-versus-host responses after intestinal transplantation. Study details: Recipients had transplants, and these were multivisceral, liver-intestinal, or isolated intestinal. Recipients were all induced with anti-thymocyte globulin, then given tacrolimus and steroids for around three years. Findings and caveats of the study: Researchers found GvH clones in recipient marrow, and some showed up first in ileum or blood. Elevated graft-versus-host to host-versus-graft clonal ratios in allografts were recorded for patients with graft-donor T cell macrochimerism.

This specimen consisted of PBMCs, obtained 255 days after intestinal transplant. The V call is TRBV10-3, the J call TRBJ2-7; D might be TRBD2 (5 bases). This clonotype was obtained from a human patient who received an intestinal transplant, so some T cells may come from the graft donor. In DNA form, the CDR3 reads TGTGCCATCAGTGAGTCGCCGGTAAGGACTTCCGACTCCTACGAGCAGTACTTC. It is translated as CAISESPVRTSDSYEQYF.